The rows below give T cell receptor beta chains drawn from one sample of a study of shared clonotypes between healthy human individuals. The repertoire was sequenced with immunoSEQ multiplex PCR; TCRdb's copy has only in-frame clones and lacks some. The top ten hold about 0.52% of the sample, which has some 1,100,000 clones, more than 75% seen once. What was sequenced was memory CD4+ T cells from PBMCs. The source of these receptors is a man between 18 and 29 years old in good health. Some clones in this sample may be carry-over from other donors' samples. The conserved cysteine and the conserved F or W are not part of the CDR3 here. The listing skips clone size in some rows; elsewhere it reads once, few, many or a size class.

v_call: TRBV27; j_call: TRBJ1-5; clone_size: NA; cdr3_aa: ASSSGTGNQPQH
v_call: TRBV18; j_call: TRBJ2-7; clone_size: NA; cdr3_aa: ASSPGGGYPYEQY
v_call: TRBV28; j_call: TRBJ1-1; clone_size: NA; cdr3_aa: ASSSLLRLGSNTEAF
v_call: TRBV5-4; j_call: NA; clone_size: NA; cdr3_aa: ASSRWGTTFYEQY
v_call: TRBV11-2; j_call: TRBJ2-1; clone_size: few; cdr3_aa: ASNLGAGSSYNEQF
v_call: TRBV5-1; j_call: TRBJ2-3; clone_size: once; cdr3_aa: ASSYGRSGTDTQY
v_call: TRBV30; j_call: TRBJ2-5; clone_size: many; cdr3_aa: AWSVRSGLAGKETQY
v_call: TRBV5-1; j_call: TRBJ1-2; clone_size: NA; cdr3_aa: ASSLATGPYGYT
v_call: TRBV27; j_call: TRBJ2-2; clone_size: NA; cdr3_aa: ASSLAIATGELF
v_call: TRBV7-7; j_call: TRBJ2-7; clone_size: NA; cdr3_aa: ASSPRTGDYEQY
v_call: TRBV5-1; j_call: TRBJ2-5; clone_size: NA; cdr3_aa: ASSLGGDVGAQY
v_call: TRBV28; j_call: TRBJ2-6; clone_size: NA; cdr3_aa: ASSLGGSGANVLT
v_call: TRBV27; j_call: TRBJ2-2; clone_size: NA; cdr3_aa: ASRRQGGELF
v_call: TRBV7-9; j_call: TRBJ1-1; clone_size: once; cdr3_aa: ASSRLRDRQTNTEAF
v_call: TRBV28; j_call: TRBJ1-2; clone_size: NA; cdr3_aa: ASSLGTGYGYT
v_call: TRBV6-5; j_call: TRBJ1-1; clone_size: few; cdr3_aa: ASSYSGREAF
v_call: TRBV5-1; j_call: TRBJ2-6; clone_size: NA; cdr3_aa: ASSLAGSSGANVLT
v_call: TRBV5-1; j_call: TRBJ2-7; clone_size: NA; cdr3_aa: ASSLGTPKLGEQY
v_call: TRBV4-3; j_call: NA; clone_size: NA; cdr3_aa: ASSQERQASYEQY
v_call: TRBV5-6; j_call: TRBJ2-1; clone_size: NA; cdr3_aa: ASSDTGTSGSAEQF
v_call: TRBV7-2; j_call: TRBJ2-7; clone_size: NA; cdr3_aa: ASSSDRFDEQY
v_call: TRBV9; j_call: TRBJ2-3; clone_size: NA; cdr3_aa: ASSLGLAGGTQY
v_call: TRBV7-9; j_call: TRBJ2-5; clone_size: NA; cdr3_aa: ASSPQGLAGETQY
v_call: TRBV6-6; j_call: TRBJ1-5; clone_size: NA; cdr3_aa: ASSQGEQPQH
v_call: TRBV7-9; j_call: TRBJ1-2; clone_size: NA; cdr3_aa: ASSLVGAYGYT
v_call: TRBV5-1; j_call: TRBJ2-1; clone_size: NA; cdr3_aa: ASSPIARYNEQF
v_call: TRBV18; j_call: TRBJ2-2; clone_size: NA; cdr3_aa: ASSPVARGAGELF
v_call: TRBV5-1; j_call: TRBJ2-1; clone_size: NA; cdr3_aa: ASSLDAGLYNEQF
v_call: TRBV29-1; j_call: TRBJ2-2; clone_size: NA; cdr3_aa: SALRQNTGELF
v_call: TRBV6-5; j_call: TRBJ2-7; clone_size: NA; cdr3_aa: ASSYSSGRANEQY
v_call: TRBV27; j_call: TRBJ2-7; clone_size: NA; cdr3_aa: ASSLAGGYNEQY
v_call: TRBV4-2; j_call: TRBJ1-1; clone_size: NA; cdr3_aa: ASSSGQGRMNTEAF
v_call: TRBV9; j_call: TRBJ2-5; clone_size: NA; cdr3_aa: ASSAHARQETQY
v_call: TRBV2; j_call: TRBJ1-5; clone_size: few; cdr3_aa: ASSGTGQPQH
v_call: TRBV5-1; j_call: TRBJ1-1; clone_size: NA; cdr3_aa: ASSLEHQNTEAF
v_call: TRBV11-2; j_call: TRBJ2-7; clone_size: NA; cdr3_aa: ASSSPRGGGEQY
v_call: TRBV28; j_call: TRBJ2-2; clone_size: NA; cdr3_aa: ASSRISFTGELF
v_call: TRBV5-1; j_call: TRBJ2-7; clone_size: NA; cdr3_aa: ASRIATGPYEQY
v_call: TRBV7-9; j_call: TRBJ2-7; clone_size: NA; cdr3_aa: ASSLGLAGASYEQY
v_call: TRBV19; j_call: TRBJ2-1; clone_size: NA; cdr3_aa: ASSRGLAGTHSSYNEQF
v_call: TRBV7-9; j_call: TRBJ2-2; clone_size: NA; cdr3_aa: ASSLAIFRVKDGELF
v_call: TRBV19; j_call: TRBJ1-3; clone_size: many; cdr3_aa: ASSPAGPSSAPGNTIY
v_call: TRBV6-1; j_call: TRBJ1-5; clone_size: few; cdr3_aa: ASSEWGGGQPQH
v_call: TRBV19; j_call: TRBJ2-2; clone_size: NA; cdr3_aa: ASRVGDGELF
v_call: TRBV18; j_call: TRBJ2-2; clone_size: NA; cdr3_aa: ASSARQGNTGELF
v_call: TRBV28; j_call: TRBJ2-6; clone_size: NA; cdr3_aa: ASKDGTPSGANVLT
v_call: TRBV7-2; j_call: TRBJ1-2; clone_size: NA; cdr3_aa: ASSPPGTAYGYT
v_call: TRBV5-1; j_call: TRBJ1-1; clone_size: NA; cdr3_aa: ASSLFSGANTEAF
v_call: TRBV18; j_call: TRBJ1-5; clone_size: NA; cdr3_aa: ASSPDGSEGQPQH
v_call: TRBV5-5; j_call: TRBJ1-2; clone_size: NA; cdr3_aa: ASSLEAGNRGGRNYGYT
v_call: TRBV18; j_call: TRBJ1-4; clone_size: NA; cdr3_aa: ASSPVPTNEKLF